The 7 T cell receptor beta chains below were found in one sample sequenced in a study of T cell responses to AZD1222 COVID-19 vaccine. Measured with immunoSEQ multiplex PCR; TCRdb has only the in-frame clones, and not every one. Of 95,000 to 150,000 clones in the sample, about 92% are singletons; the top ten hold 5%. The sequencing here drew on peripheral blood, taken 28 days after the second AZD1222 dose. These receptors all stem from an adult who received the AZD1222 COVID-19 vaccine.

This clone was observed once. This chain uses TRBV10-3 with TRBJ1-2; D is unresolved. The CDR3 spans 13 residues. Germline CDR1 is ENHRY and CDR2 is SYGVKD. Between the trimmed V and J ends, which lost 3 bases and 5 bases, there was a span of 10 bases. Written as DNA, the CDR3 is TGTGCCATCAGTGATCGGGGAAGGTATGGCTACACCTTC. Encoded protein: CAISDRGRYGYTF.

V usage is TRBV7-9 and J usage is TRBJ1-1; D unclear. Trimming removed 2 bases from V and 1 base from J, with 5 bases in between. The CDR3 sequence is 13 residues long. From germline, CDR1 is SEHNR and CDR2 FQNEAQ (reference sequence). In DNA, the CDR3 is TGTGCCAGCAGCTTATCCCGGAACACTGAAGCTTTCTTT. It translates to CASSLSRNTEAFF.

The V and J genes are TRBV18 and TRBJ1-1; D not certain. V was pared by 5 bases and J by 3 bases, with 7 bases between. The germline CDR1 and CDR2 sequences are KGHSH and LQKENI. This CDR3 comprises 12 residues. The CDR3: CASSERDTEAFF. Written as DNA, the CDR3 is TGTGCCAGCTCAGAAAGGGACACTGAAGCTTTCTTT. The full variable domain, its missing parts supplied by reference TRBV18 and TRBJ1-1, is NAGVMQNPRHLVRRRGQEARLRCSPMKGHSHVYWYRQLPEEGLKFMVYLQKENIIDESGMPKERFSAEFPKEGPSILRIQQVVRGDSAAYFCASSERDTEAFFGQGTRLTVV.

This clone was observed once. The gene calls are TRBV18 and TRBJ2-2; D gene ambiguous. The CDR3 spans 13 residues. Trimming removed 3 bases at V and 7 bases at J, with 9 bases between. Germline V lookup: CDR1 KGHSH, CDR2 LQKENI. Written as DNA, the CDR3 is TGTGCCAGCTCACCCCTTTCCCGCGGGGAGCTGTTTTTT. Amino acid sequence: CASSPLSRGELFF.

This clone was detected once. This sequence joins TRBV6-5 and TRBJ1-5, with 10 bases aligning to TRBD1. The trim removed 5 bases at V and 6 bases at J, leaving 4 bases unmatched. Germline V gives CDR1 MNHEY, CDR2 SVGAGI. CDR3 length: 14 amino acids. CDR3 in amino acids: CASSRDRGSQPQHF. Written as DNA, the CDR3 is TGTGCCAGCAGTCGGGACAGGGGAAGTCAGCCCCAGCATTTT.

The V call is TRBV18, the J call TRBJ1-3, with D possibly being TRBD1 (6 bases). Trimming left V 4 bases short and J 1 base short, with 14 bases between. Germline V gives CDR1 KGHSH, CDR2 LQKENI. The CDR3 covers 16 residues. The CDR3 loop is CASSREAGQSGNTIYF. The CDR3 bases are TGTGCCAGCTCACGGGAAGCGGGACAATCTGGAAACACCATATATTTT. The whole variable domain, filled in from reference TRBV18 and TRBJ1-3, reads NAGVMQNPRHLVRRRGQEARLRCSPMKGHSHVYWYRQLPEEGLKFMVYLQKENIIDESGMPKERFSAEFPKEGPSILRIQQVVRGDSAAYFCASSREAGQSGNTIYFGEGSWLTVV.

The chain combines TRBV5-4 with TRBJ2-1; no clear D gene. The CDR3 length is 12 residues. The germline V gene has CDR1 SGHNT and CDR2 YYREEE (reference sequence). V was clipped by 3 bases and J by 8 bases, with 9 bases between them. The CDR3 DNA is TGTGCCAGCAGCTCAATCGGTGATGAGCAGTTCTTC. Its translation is CASSSIGDEQFF.